These 13 T cell receptor beta chains share one sample of origin, sequenced in a study of shared clonotypes between healthy human individuals. TCRdb's table, derived via immunoSEQ multiplex PCR, lists solely in-frame clones and lacks some. This table has millions of clones, roughly 96% appearing once. The sample comprised naive CD4+ T cells sorted from blood. As for subset: CD45RA+ positively selected. These receptors originate from a man in his late teens or twenties in good health.

The CDR3 DNA is TGCGCCAGCAGCAACAACGGACAGGGGGCCGGTACTGAAGCTTTCTTT. Amino acid sequence: CASSNNGQGAGTEAFF. The chain employs TRBV5-1 and TRBJ1-1, with 11 bases lining up with TRBD1. The germline V gene has CDR1 SGHRS and CDR2 YFSETQ. V trimming: 4 bases; J trimming: 5 bases; junction bases outside the gene matches: 10. CDR3 length equals 16 residues.

This chain links TRBV5-6 with TRBJ2-1; 10 nucleotides align to TRBD2. The germline gives CDR1 SGHDT, CDR2 YYEEEE. This CDR3 region has 15 residues. The junction had 6 bases not matched to a gene; V was cut back by 4 bases and J by 5 bases. The CDR3 bases are TGTGCCAGCAGCGTTCTAGCGGGAGTTAACAATGAGCAGTTCTTC. The encoded protein is CASSVLAGVNNEQFF.

This chain joins TRBV18 and TRBJ2-7; D gene unclear. The CDR3 loop spans 16 amino acids. CDR1 KGHSH and CDR2 LQKENI come from the germline V gene. Trimming stripped 2 bases from V and 3 bases from J, with 17 bases between. In nucleotides, the CDR3 is TGTGCCAGCTCACCAAAAGCTGCACGGACGATCTACGAGCAGTACTTC. This translates into CASSPKAARTIYEQYF.

The chain joins TRBV27 to TRBJ1-1; the D gene is possibly TRBD1 (6 bases). The ends were cut back, 4 bases at V and 0 bases at J, with 12 bases in the middle. Germline assignment: CDR1 MNHEY and CDR2 SMNVEV (reference sequence). This CDR3 has 15 residues. CDR3 sequence reads: CASSWGGQLNTEAFF. The CDR3 DNA follows: TGTGCCAGCAGTTGGGGGGGGCAGTTGAACACTGAAGCTTTCTTT.

Regarding this clone: The identical CDR3 is also encoded by other nucleotide sequences in the sample. This chain uses TRBV20-1 with TRBJ2-7; D ambiguous. This CDR3 is built from 11 residues. Germline assignment: CDR1 DFQATT and CDR2 SNEGSKA (reference sequence). V gave up 1 base and J gave up 3 bases, with 4 bases separating them. The CDR3 DNA follows: TGCAGTGCTAGAGTCGTCTACGAGCAGTACTTC. Amino acid sequence: CSARVVYEQYF.

The rearrangement links TRBV7-8 to TRBJ2-1; D possibly matches TRBD1 or TRBD2 (5 bases each). From germline, CDR1 is SGHVS and CDR2 FQNEAQ. The CDR3 has 15 amino acids. V lost 7 bases and J 1 base, leaving 14 bases between the germline ends. The CDR3 here is CASKGARESYNEQFF. The CDR3 region has the DNA TGTGCCAGCAAAGGGGCCAGGGAGTCCTACAATGAGCAGTTCTTC.

CDR3 loop: CASSQGGRGANVLTF. In nucleotides, the CDR3 is TGTGCCAGTAGCCAAGGGGGGCGTGGGGCCAACGTCCTGACTTTC. The chain has TRBV19 and TRBJ2-6; D may correspond to TRBD1 or TRBD2 (6 bases each). The CDR3 contains 15 residues. The germline CDR1 and CDR2 sequences are LNHDA and SQIVND (reference sequence). The V and J ends lost 6 bases and 3 bases respectively, with 12 bases between them.

This rearrangement joins TRBV28 to TRBJ2-1, with TRBD1 matching 12 bases. The CDR3 runs to 15 residues. Germline CDR1 and CDR2: MDHEN and SYDVKM. Trimming cost V 9 bases and J 4 bases; bases outside gene matches: 7. The CDR3 nucleotides read TGTGCCAGTGGGGGGACAGGGGGCCGTTACAATGAGCAGTTCTTC. This sequence encodes CASGGTGGRYNEQFF.

The chain recombines TRBV15 with TRBJ1-5, with a tentative D call TRBD1 (5 bases). CDR1 is LNHNV and CDR2 is YYDKDF in the germline V gene (reference sequence). V gave up 1 base and J gave up 11 bases, with 12 bases separating them. This CDR3 spans 13 amino acids. In DNA, the CDR3 is TGTGCCACCAGCAGAGCGGGGGGGGGAGCCCAGCATTTT. Protein sequence: CATSRAGGGAQHF.

The J gene is TRBJ2-7, the V gene TRBV5-6; 10 bases map to TRBD1. The germline V gene encodes CDR1 SGHDT and CDR2 YYEEEE. This CDR3 region has 15 residues. Trimming removed 3 bases from V and 0 bases from J; junction bases left unmatched: 3. CDR3 loop: CASSSRDRGSYEQYF. Written as DNA, the CDR3 is TGTGCCAGCAGCTCCCGGGACAGGGGCTCCTACGAGCAGTACTTC. The complete variable domain, with remaining parts taken from reference TRBV5-6 and TRBJ2-7, reads DAGVTQSPTHLIKTRGQQVTLRCSPKSGHDTVSWYQQALGQGPQFIFQYYEEEERQRGNFPDRFSGHQFPNYSSELNVNALLLGDSALYLCASSSRDRGSYEQYFGPGTRLTVT.

The rearrangement uses TRBV14 and TRBJ2-2; no reliable D call. The CDR3 covers 16 residues. Trimming left V 1 base short and J 1 base short, with 10 bases between. Germline V gene sequence: CDR1 SGHDN, CDR2 FVKESK. In DNA, the CDR3 is TGTGCCAGCAGCCAAGTCGCTGCAGGGAACACCGGGGAGCTGTTTTTT. This codes for CASSQVAAGNTGELFF.

The chain recombines TRBV6-5 with TRBJ2-5; D unclear. This CDR3 has 15 residues. Germline values: CDR1 MNHEY, CDR2 SVGAGI. The germline V and J ends were trimmed by 5 bases and 2 bases, with 15 bases remaining between them. The CDR3 here is CASSLYPWFQETQYF. CDR3 DNA sequence: TGTGCCAGCAGTCTATATCCATGGTTTCAAGAGACCCAGTACTTC.

J is TRBJ1-1 and V is TRBV6-1, with D uncertain. Germline lookup yields CDR1 MNHNS and CDR2 SASEGT. The CDR3 spans 12 residues. V was clipped by 5 bases and J by 5 bases, with 9 bases between them. CDR3 bases: TGTGCCAGCAGTATCGGAGGTACTGAAGCTTTCTTT. This codes for CASSIGGTEAFF.